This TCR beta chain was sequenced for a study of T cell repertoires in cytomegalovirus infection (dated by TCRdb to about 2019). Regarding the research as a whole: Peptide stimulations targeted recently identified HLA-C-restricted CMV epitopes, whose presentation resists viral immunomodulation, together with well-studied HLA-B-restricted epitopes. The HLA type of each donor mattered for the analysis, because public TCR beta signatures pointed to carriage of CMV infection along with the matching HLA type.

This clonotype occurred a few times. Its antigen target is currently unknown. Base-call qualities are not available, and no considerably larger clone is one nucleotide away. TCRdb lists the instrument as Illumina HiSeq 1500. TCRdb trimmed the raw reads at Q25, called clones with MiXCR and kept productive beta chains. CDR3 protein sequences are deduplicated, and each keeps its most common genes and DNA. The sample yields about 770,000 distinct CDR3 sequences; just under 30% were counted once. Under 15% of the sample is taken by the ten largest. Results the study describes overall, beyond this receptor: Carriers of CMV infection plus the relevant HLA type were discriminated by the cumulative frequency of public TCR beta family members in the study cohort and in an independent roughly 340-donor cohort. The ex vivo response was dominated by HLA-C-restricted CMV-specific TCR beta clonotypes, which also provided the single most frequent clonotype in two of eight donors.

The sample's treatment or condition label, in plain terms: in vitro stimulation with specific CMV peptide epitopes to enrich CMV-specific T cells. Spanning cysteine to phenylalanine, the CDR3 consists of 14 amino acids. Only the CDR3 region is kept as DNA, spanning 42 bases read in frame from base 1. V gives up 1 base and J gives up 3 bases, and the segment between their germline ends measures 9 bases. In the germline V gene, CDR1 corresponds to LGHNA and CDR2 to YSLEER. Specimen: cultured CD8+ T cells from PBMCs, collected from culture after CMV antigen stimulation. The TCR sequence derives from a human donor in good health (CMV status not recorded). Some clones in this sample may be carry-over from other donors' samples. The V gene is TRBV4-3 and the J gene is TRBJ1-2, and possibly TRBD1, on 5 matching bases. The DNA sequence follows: TGCGCCAGCAGCCAAGTCCGACAGTACTATGGCTACACCTTC. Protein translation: CASSQVRQYYGYTF.